This TCR beta chain was identified in a study of vaccination effects on CD4 cells after COVID-19 (dated by TCRdb to between 2021 and 2023). As for the study more broadly: Each participant received two doses of an mRNA SARS-CoV-2 vaccine, either BNT162b2 or mRNA-1273. SARS-CoV-2 spike-specific CD4+ TCR repertoires from before and after mRNA vaccination were compared in COVID-19 convalescent patients and in infection-naive vaccine recipients. The full study included around nine COVID-19 convalescent patients and several SARS-CoV-2-naive healthy vaccine recipients. Cultures from other donors in the study were sequenced with the Oncomine TCR Beta short-read assay on an Illumina iSeq 100.

A word on this clone: Its antigen is not yet known. No base quality information exists; no much larger clone differs at one position.

V is pared back by 1 base and J by 5 bases, with 11 bases lying between the germline termini. From the germline V gene (reference sequence), CDR1 is LGHDT and CDR2 is YNNKEL. The CDR3 spans 14 residues, from the cysteine through the phenylalanine. Here the CDR3 DNA is all that survives: 42 bases in frame from base 1. Broader findings and caveats from the paper: Only a small number of convalescent patients were included, and no early post-infection timepoints were available, which limited the study. Both infection-induced and vaccine-induced clones contracted markedly at late post-vaccination timepoints, which is consistent with waning T cell responses. In healthy vaccine recipients, vaccine-induced clones were almost all SARS-CoV-2 mono-reactive, with only 1 of 255 being cross-reactive with common cold coronaviruses.

In the ViraFEST assay, PBMC were stimulated with viral peptide pools, and antigen-specific CD4+ T cell clonotypes were then identified by expansion using TCR sequencing. After more than nine days of culture, CD4+ T cells were isolated with the EasySep CD4+ T cell isolation kit. Healthy vaccine recipients had no prior SARS-CoV-2 infection, confirmed by negative nucleocapsid antibodies before and after vaccination. Each well held fewer than 2.5 million PBMC cultured in IMDM containing roughly 5% human AB serum, roughly 9.9 IU/ml IL-2 and gentamicin, along with around 9.4 ug/ml peptides. Half of the culture medium was replaced with fresh IL-2-containing medium on days 3 and 7. Each peptide stimulation condition was cultured in triplicate wells unless otherwise noted. Using Ficoll-Paque Plus gradient centrifugation, PBMC were separated from whole blood and then either used fresh or cryopreserved at -140C. Overlapping peptide pools spanned the spike proteins of SARS-CoV-2 and the common cold coronaviruses HCoV-NL63, HCoV-OC43 and HCoV-229E. The QIAamp micro DNA kit was used to extract genomic DNA from the cultured CD4+ T cells.

The library was built by means of the immunoSEQ multiplex PCR assay. DNA from the CD4+ T cells that had been cultured and isolated underwent TCR beta CDR3 sequencing. Processing in the source paper ran as follows. Non-productive TCR sequences were discarded, and reads were trimmed to the CDR3 region, with only CDR3s of 7 or more amino acids retained. The MANAFEST web app was used to pick out antigen-specific clonotypes by comparing their expansion in peptide wells with that in reference cultures. To count as positive, a clone had to show expansion at FDR<0.05 compared with the reference and with all other wells, an odds ratio above 5, and a frequency above 0.1% in two replicate wells. Clonotypes significantly expanded in SARS-CoV-2 spike wells and in at least one common cold coronavirus spike condition were defined as cross-reactive. Levenshtein distance calculated with the stringdist R package was used to assess CDR3 similarity, and unrooted trees were constructed with ape in R 3.6.1. TCRdb holds this immuneACCESS table with in-frame rearrangements only. Some clones are missing; in checked studies, unresolved V genes explain under half, and the rest has no known cause. The V and J calls and the clone size are those of that table, but D and trimming were determined from the DNA. The sample table shows under 75,000 clones, and under 90% are seen once. 9% to 15% of the sample rests with the top ten.

The receptor comes from a human donor who received a COVID-19 vaccine. Here the chain combines TRBV3-1 (or the pseudogene TRBV3-2) and TRBJ2-5; the D gene is perhaps TRBD1, on 6 matching bases. Sequencing was performed on CD4+ T cells from PBMCs cultured with SARS-CoV-2 spike peptides, taken before COVID-19 vaccination. The sample's cell subset or site label is to be understood as: SARS-CoV-2 spike overlapping peptide pool stimulation. The DNA sequence reads TGTGCCAGCAGCCAAGCCCAGGGGCGGGAGACCCAGTACTTC. It codes for CASSQAQGRETQYF.